Listed here is a single T cell receptor (beta chain). Its matching antigen is unknown. Samples each yielded at least 5 micrograms of total RNA. V was pared by 4 bases and J by 8 bases, with 14 bases between. The CDR3 has 13 residues. This sample stems from a study of blood T cells in healthy people across ages. Study outcomes and limitations: Whereas aged donors had fewer naive CD4+ cells, long-lived donors had more of them and higher diversity.

PCR was performed a second time for roughly 7 to 11 cycles using a sample-barcoded 5' primer and a J-beta primer mix. Each CDR3 protein is one row after TCRdb ran MiXCR on the 5' RACE reads. The sample holds around 1,000,000 distinct CDR3 sequences, about 25% seen once. These data are also associated with another study on T cells of mothers and their children. That paper adds: Samples were obtained from three healthy Caucasian mothers and their six children.

The chain links TRBV12-3 or TRBV12-4 to TRBJ1-2; D gene ambiguous. The sequence came from a girl aged 2-10 years in good health. The material sequenced was blood. This CDR3 reads CASSSIAQGGYTF. CDR3 bases: TGTGCCAGCAGTTCCATTGCCCAAGGGGGCTACACCTTC.